The 25 T cell receptor beta chains below all came from one sample that was sequenced in a study of T-cell reconstitution after alpha-beta-depleted transplantation in children listed by TCRdb under 2016. Libraries were made using PCR. Sequencing was carried out with an Illumina HiSeq 2500. Molecular barcoding was employed in the preparation of TCR libraries, with unique molecular identifiers being used to normalize TCRbeta repertoire quantification. TCRdb ran its own pipeline on the public reads, namely fastp trimming at Q25 and MiXCR clone calling, and kept in-frame beta chains. CDR3 protein sequences are deduplicated, and each keeps its most common genes and DNA. This sample has 150,000 to 200,000 distinct CDR3 sequences in its table, and roughly 7.5% of those were observed once. Jointly, the top ten make up around 3.1% of the sample. Material: PBMCs from the stem cell graft donor, obtained from the stem cell graft. Receptor source: a human donor who donated a stem cell graft to a child with Wiskott-Aldrich syndrome.

This clonotype was observed many times. CDR3 loop: CASSLTGGYEQYF. The CDR3 nucleotides read TGTGCCAGCAGCTTGACAGGGGGCTACGAGCAGTACTTC. The gene calls are TRBV5-6 and TRBJ2-7; the match to TRBD1 covers 8 bases. The V and J ends lost 1 base and 3 bases, in that order; junction bases with no gene match: 0. This CDR3 has 13 amino acids. The germline gives CDR1 SGHDT, CDR2 YYEEEE.

In its sample, this clonotype was seen many times. The rearrangement joins TRBV4-3 to TRBJ1-5; perhaps TRBD1 as D (6 bases). The CDR3 length is 15 residues. From germline, CDR1 is LGHNA and CDR2 YSLEER. V was trimmed by 0 bases and J by 5 bases, leaving 11 bases between them. CDR3 in DNA: TGCGCCAGCAGCCAAGAGCAGGGGTCGGATCAGCCCCAGCATTTT. It codes for CASSQEQGSDQPQHF.

This clonotype occurred many times. The CDR3 region is CASSLPSSYEQYF. CDR3 nucleotide sequence: TGTGCCAGCAGCTTGCCCAGCTCCTACGAGCAGTACTTC. The chain recombines TRBV5-6 with TRBJ2-7; D remains ambiguous. Germline V gene lookup returns CDR1 SGHDT and CDR2 YYEEEE. This CDR3 region has 13 residues. The germline V and J ends were trimmed by 1 base and 0 bases, with 5 bases remaining between them.

This clonotype came up a few times. The V call is TRBV7-2, the J call TRBJ2-7; D not certain. Germline CDR1 reads SGHTA; CDR2 reads FQGNSA. V lost 1 base and J lost 2, with 9 bases in between. This CDR3 has 14 amino acids. The CDR3 loop reads CASSLGQLPYEQYF. CDR3 DNA: TGTGCCAGCAGCTTAGGTCAGCTCCCCTACGAGCAGTACTTC.

This clonotype was counted many times. This chain connects TRBV27 to TRBJ1-5; 7 positions agree with TRBD1. With 6 bases clipped from V and 0 bases from J, the junction kept 2 bases outside the gene matches. In germline, CDR1 is MNHEY, CDR2 SMNVEV (reference sequence). The CDR3 spans 14 residues. CDR3 coding DNA: TGTGCCAGCAGCGACAGGGTTAGCAATCAGCCCCAGCATTTT. Protein sequence: CASSDRVSNQPQHF.

This clonotype was counted between two and nine times. The chain uses TRBV5-1 and TRBJ1-1, with 8 bases fitting TRBD1. The V and J ends lost 0 bases and 4 bases, in that order; junction bases with no gene match: 5. Germline CDR1 and CDR2: SGHRS and YFSETQ. The CDR3 is 15 amino acids. The CDR3 coding sequence is TGCGCCAGCAGCTTGGATGGACAGGGAGCCACTGAAGCTTTCTTT. Residues: CASSLDGQGATEAFF. Drawing the rest from reference TRBV5-1 and TRBJ1-1, the complete variable domain is KAGVTQTPRYLIKTRGQQVTLSCSPISGHRSVSWYQQTPGQGLQFLFEYFSETQRNKGNFPGRFSGRQFSNSRSEMNVSTLELGDSALYLCASSLDGQGATEAFFGQGTRLTVV.

This clonotype has ten or more counts. The chain links TRBV5-1 to TRBJ2-1; the match to TRBD2 covers 12 bases. V gave up 1 base and J gave up 5 bases; unmatched junction bases: 7. This CDR3 has 17 residues. CDR1 SGHRS and CDR2 YFSETQ come from the germline V gene. CDR3 sequence: CASSLLGLAGIHNEQFF. DNA for the CDR3: TGCGCCAGCAGCTTGTTGGGACTAGCGGGTATCCACAATGAGCAGTTCTTC.

Only a few counts were recorded for this clonotype. The genes are TRBV11-2 and TRBJ2-7; TRBD2 aligns across 12 bases. V lost 4 bases, J lost 6 bases, and 7 bases stayed unmatched. The germline V gene has CDR1 SGHAT and CDR2 FQNNGV. The CDR3 runs to 15 residues. The CDR3 sequence is CASSSTSGSTLEQYF. The DNA for the CDR3 is TGTGCCAGCAGCTCGACTAGCGGGAGTACCCTCGAGCAGTACTTC.

The J gene is TRBJ1-2, the V gene TRBV6-2 or TRBV6-3; D is uncertain. V was cut by 2 bases and J by 3 bases, with 4 bases left in between. Germline V gene lookup returns CDR1 MNHEY and CDR2 SVGEGT. The CDR3 totals 12 residues. For the CDR3, the DNA is TGTGCCAGCAGTTACGCCGACTATGGCTACACCTTC. This sequence encodes CASSYADYGYTF.

This chain joins TRBV19 and TRBJ1-2; weak D call: TRBD1 (5 bases). The CDR3 spans 17 residues. The V end was cut by 0 bases, the J end by 4 bases, with 18 bases between. Germline CDR1 is LNHDA and CDR2 is SQIVND (reference sequence). The CDR3 region has the DNA TGTGCCAGTAGTATAGATCTCCCGGCGACAGCTACCTATGGCTACACCTTC. Amino acid sequence: CASSIDLPATATYGYTF.

Many counts were recorded for this clonotype. The V call is TRBV20-1, the J call TRBJ1-5, with 8 positions matching TRBD1. The CDR3 contains 13 residues. After removal of 6 bases from V and 6 bases from J, the junction contained 7 bases not matched to a gene. Germline V gene sequence: CDR1 DFQATT, CDR2 SNEGSKA (reference sequence). CDR3 nucleotide sequence: TGCAGTGCCCACAGGGGGAACGGTCAGCCCCAGCATTTT. Its translation: CSAHRGNGQPQHF.

This clonotype turned up a few times. CDR3 loop: CASSQTALEAFF. DNA of the CDR3: TGTGCCAGCAGCCAGACAGCTTTGGAAGCTTTCTTT. The J gene is TRBJ1-1, the V gene TRBV14; TRBD1 might be the D (5 bases). The CDR3 sequence is 12 residues long. The germline gives CDR1 SGHDN, CDR2 FVKESK. V was cut by 3 bases and J by 8 bases, with 10 bases left in between.

This clonotype was seen at least ten times. This sequence joins TRBV12-3 or TRBV12-4 and TRBJ2-7; tentative D call: TRBD1 (6 bases). The germline V and J ends were trimmed by 5 bases and 1 base, with 12 bases remaining between them. The CDR3 loop spans 14 amino acids. CDR3 sequence reads: CASSPRRGSYEQYF. CDR3 DNA: TGTGCCAGCAGTCCACGAAGGGGGTCCTACGAGCAGTACTTC.

This clonotype was counted a few times. V is TRBV9 and J is TRBJ2-6; D possibly corresponds to TRBD1 (6 bases). This CDR3 has 18 residues. V was shortened by 3 bases and J by 0 bases, with 16 bases between the two germline ends. Germline values: CDR1 SGDLS, CDR2 YYNGEE. The CDR3 DNA reads as TGTGCCAGCAGCGGCCAGGGGTTTTCGGCCTCTGGGGCCAACGTCCTGACTTTC. This sequence encodes CASSGQGFSASGANVLTF. Based on the CDR3 plus reference TRBV9 and TRBJ2-6, the full variable domain is DSGVTQTPKHLITATGQRVTLRCSPRSGDLSVYWYQQSLDQGLQFLIQYYNGEERAKGNILERFSAQQFPDLHSELNLSSLELGDSALYFCASSGQGFSASGANVLTFGAGSRLTVL.

Many counts were recorded for this clonotype. The genes are TRBV20-1 and TRBJ2-7; a weak D match, TRBD1 (6 bases). The ends were cut back, 5 bases at V and 0 bases at J, with 17 bases in the middle. CDR1 and CDR2 from the germline V gene are DFQATT and SNEGSKA (reference sequence). There are 15 residues in the CDR3. The CDR3 DNA is TGCAGTGCTGAGAAGGGGGTGGGGAGCTCCTACGAGCAGTACTTC. Its protein is CSAEKGVGSSYEQYF.

This clonotype was detected ten times or more. This chain uses TRBV27 with TRBJ1-1; 9 nucleotides match TRBD1. Germline assignment: CDR1 MNHEY and CDR2 SMNVEV (reference sequence). V lost 4 bases to trimming and J lost 3 bases; unmatched junction nucleotides: 9. The CDR3 is 16 amino acids. CDR3 sequence (DNA): TGTGCCAGCAGTTCCCGGGACAGGGTGTTTGACACTGAAGCTTTCTTT. This sequence encodes CASSSRDRVFDTEAFF.

Ten or more counts support this clonotype. The V call is TRBV3-1, the J call TRBJ1-1, with D hard to call. The V end lost 2 bases, the J end lost 4 bases, and 11 bases lay between the germline ends. Germline CDR1 and CDR2: LGHDT and YNNKEL (reference sequence). CDR3 length: 14 amino acids. DNA for the CDR3: TGTGCCAGCAGCCAATCATTCAGTCTCACTGAAGCTTTCTTT. Protein sequence: CASSQSFSLTEAFF.

This clonotype showed up many times. The J gene is TRBJ1-1, the V gene TRBV6-2 or TRBV6-3; no firm D call. The CDR3 covers 11 residues. Germline V lookup: CDR1 MNHEY, CDR2 SVGEGT. Here the CDR3 DNA reads TGTCAGTCAAGAATGAACACTGAAGCTTTCTTT. This gives the protein CQSRMNTEAFF.

Concerning this clonotype itself: Its ends do not fully match the called genes, so a read error is possible. The V and J genes are TRBV5-6 and TRBJ2-1; D is tentatively TRBD1 or TRBD2 (6 bases each). The CDR3 has 17 amino acids. Looked up from germline, CDR1 is SGHDT and CDR2 is YYEEEE. For the CDR3, the DNA is TGTGCCAACAGCGGTGGGTGGGGGGCCTCAACGAGTAATGAGCAGTTCTTC. The encoded protein is CANSGGWGASTSNEQFF.

There are a few counts of this clonotype. V is TRBV2 and J is TRBJ2-1; 11 nucleotides agree with TRBD2. Germline V gene data show CDR1 as SNHLY and CDR2 as FYNNEI. V shed 5 bases, J shed 9 bases, and the junction held 9 bases outside the gene matches. The CDR3 is 15 residues long. The CDR3 bases are TGTGCCAGCAGTCCCCTTTTAGCGGGGGGGCGTGAGCAGTTCTTC. Protein product: CASSPLLAGGREQFF.

This clonotype was detected many times. This sequence joins TRBV5-1 and TRBJ1-5, with D tentatively TRBD1 (6 bases). Per germline, CDR1 SGHRS and CDR2 YFSETQ. This CDR3 comprises 14 residues. V shed 4 bases and J shed 5 bases, with 13 bases lying between them. The CDR3 sequence: CASSAGTRDQPQHF. DNA of the CDR3: TGCGCCAGCAGCGCGGGGACACGAGATCAGCCCCAGCATTTT.

This clonotype showed up just a few times. The gene calls are TRBV6-2 or TRBV6-3 and TRBJ2-3; no clear D gene. The V gene's germline CDR1 is MNHEY and CDR2 SVGEGT. The V and J ends lost 4 bases and 2 bases respectively, with 13 bases between them. The CDR3 covers 15 residues. The CDR3 DNA reads TGTGCCAGCAGTTCCAGAGTGGCGTTCACAGATACGCAGTATTTT. Its protein product is CASSSRVAFTDTQYF.

This clonotype was picked up many times. The V call is TRBV29-1, the J call TRBJ2-2; the D call may be TRBD1 or TRBD2 (5 bases each). The length of the CDR3 is 14 residues. Per germline, CDR1 SQVTM and CDR2 ANQGSEA. Trimming left V 5 bases short and J 4 bases short, with 14 bases between. The CDR3 region is CSVLREGSTGELFF. The CDR3 DNA follows: TGCAGCGTTTTGCGTGAGGGGTCCACCGGGGAGCTGTTTTTT.

V gene TRBV23-1 combines with J gene TRBJ2-7, with TRBD1 matching 8 bases. TRBV23-1 is given ORF status, its function remaining uncertain. The CDR3 runs to 18 residues. The V and J ends lost 4 bases and 3 bases, in that order; junction bases with no gene match: 17. The CDR3 is CASSLRDRSLMYFYEQYF. In DNA form, the CDR3 reads TGCGCCAGCAGTCTCAGGGACAGGTCATTGATGTATTTCTACGAGCAGTACTTC.

V usage is TRBV24-1 and J usage is TRBJ2-1; 13 nucleotides agree with TRBD2. Germline CDR1 reads KGHDR; CDR2 reads SFDVKD. The trim removed 3 bases at V and 0 bases at J, leaving 16 bases unmatched. The CDR3 is 22 residues long. CDR3 in DNA: TGTGCCACCAGTGATCCAGCTCCCGGGACTAGCGGGAAGGGAAGCTCCTACAATGAGCAGTTCTTC. Translating it yields CATSDPAPGTSGKGSSYNEQFF.